Listed here are 22 T cell receptor beta chains from one sample, sequenced in a study of long-term antiretroviral therapy in people with HIV. A v3.0 immunoSEQ assay was performed at survey level. Method: immunoSEQ multiplex PCR; TCRdb's copy keeps in-frame clones and lacks some. The data show some 9,600 clones, about four fifths seen once. Sequenced here: unsorted PBMCs, sampled 0.3 years before starting antiretroviral therapy. Source of these receptors: a man aged 25-40 years with HIV.

The chain uses TRBV4-1 and TRBJ1-1, with unresolved D. The CDR3 covers 15 residues. Germline V gene lookup returns CDR1 MGHRA and CDR2 YSYEKL. V shed 1 base and J shed 5 bases, with 14 bases lying between them. The CDR3 DNA sequence: TGCGCCAGCAGCCAAGGCACACACAGTAGGACTGAAGCTTTCTTT. Translation: CASSQGTHSRTEAFF.

The chain joins TRBV5-8 to TRBJ2-1; TRBD2 matches 8 bases. Germline V gene sequence: CDR1 SGHTS, CDR2 YDEGEE. Losses at the gene ends were 0 bases for V and 2 bases for J; bases not matched to a gene: 4. The CDR3 loop spans 16 amino acids. CDR3 sequence (DNA): TGTGCCAGCAGCTTGGAGTCGGGGGGGACCTACAATGAGCAGTTCTTC. Its translation is CASSLESGGTYNEQFF.

The V gene is TRBV4-1, the J gene TRBJ2-7; 8 positions match TRBD2. This CDR3 region has 18 residues. Germline V lookup: CDR1 MGHRA, CDR2 YSYEKL. The trim removed 0 bases at V and 6 bases at J, leaving 16 bases unmatched. The CDR3 DNA sequence: TGCGCCAGCAGCCAAGATGTCAGGCGGGAGGCGCGTCAGGGCGAGCAGTACTTC. It specifies CASSQDVRREARQGEQYF.

The chain links TRBV19 to TRBJ2-1; D uncertain. The CDR3 sequence is 14 residues long. Trimming took 7 bases from V and 0 from J, leaving 10 bases between them. The germline gives CDR1 LNHDA, CDR2 SQIVND (reference sequence). CDR3 protein: CASTPGSSYNEQFF. CDR3 nucleotides: TGTGCCAGTACCCCAGGAAGCTCCTACAATGAGCAGTTCTTC. Based on the CDR3 plus reference TRBV19 and TRBJ2-1, the full variable domain is DGGITQSPKYLFRKEGQNVTLSCEQNLNHDAMYWYRQDPGQGLRLIYYSQIVNDFQKGDIAEGYSVSREKKESFPLTVTSAQKNPTAFYLCASTPGSSYNEQFFGPGTRLTVL.

The chain couples TRBV28 to TRBJ2-1, with 7 positions matching TRBD1. Germline-derived CDR1 and CDR2 are MDHEN and SYDVKM. The V segment lost 3 bases and the J segment 5 bases; nucleotides outside the gene matches: 4. This CDR3 has 14 residues. CDR3 coding DNA: TGTGCCAGCAGTTTCAGGGGGTTGAACAATGAGCAGTTCTTC. It specifies CASSFRGLNNEQFF.

The chain carries TRBV19 and TRBJ2-3, with 10 bases fitting TRBD2. CDR3 size: 18 residues. Germline-derived CDR1 and CDR2 are LNHDA and SQIVND (reference sequence). V shed 6 bases and J 2 bases; nucleotides not matched to a gene: 14. CDR3 nucleotides: TGTGCCAGTAGCCCCGACCTACCTCTAGCGGGAGACACAGATACGCAGTATTTT. Its translation: CASSPDLPLAGDTDTQYF.

The chain has TRBV19 and TRBJ1-5; 9 bases map to TRBD1. Germline V lookup: CDR1 LNHDA, CDR2 SQIVND (reference sequence). J was trimmed by 6 bases and V by 8 bases; bases with no gene match: 5. The length of the CDR3 is 13 residues. The chain's CDR3 is CASHTGGTQPQHF. CDR3 bases: TGTGCCAGTCACACAGGGGGCACTCAGCCCCAGCATTTT.

The J gene is TRBJ1-1, the V gene TRBV5-1; D is undetermined. This CDR3 has 13 amino acids. The germline V gene has CDR1 SGHRS and CDR2 YFSETQ. Deletions cut 4 bases from V and 4 bases from J, with 11 bases between. CDR3 amino acids: CASSPLLSTEAFF. The CDR3 coding sequence is TGCGCCAGCAGCCCTCTGCTGAGCACTGAAGCTTTCTTT.

This clone has a handful of counts. This sequence joins TRBV28 and TRBJ1-1; D might be TRBD1 (6 bases). CDR1 MDHEN and CDR2 SYDVKM come from the germline V gene. The CDR3 runs 15 residues. Deletions cut 11 bases from V and 5 bases from J, with 24 bases between. The chain's CDR3 is CAGVRDTPEGTEAFF. CDR3 sequence (DNA): TGTGCCGGGGTCCGGGACACCCCTGAGGGGACTGAAGCTTTCTTT.

V and J are TRBV2 and TRBJ2-1; 11 nucleotides align to TRBD2. Per the germline V gene, CDR1 is SNHLY and CDR2 is FYNNEI. V trimming: 2 bases; J trimming: 6 bases; junction bases outside the gene matches: 12. The CDR3 spans 18 residues. The DNA for the CDR3 is TGTGCCAGCAGTGAATTCCGGCTAGCGGGAGGAAGGGGCAATGAGCAGTTCTTC. Amino acids: CASSEFRLAGGRGNEQFF.

V usage is TRBV21-1 and J usage is TRBJ1-5. TRBV21-1 is recorded as a pseudogene. CDR3 length equals 11 residues. The CDR3 here is CASSGRTFQHF. The DNA of the CDR3 is TGTGCCAGCAGCGGCCGGACGTTCCAGCATTTT.

In DNA, the CDR3 is TGTGCCAGCAGCCAATGGCCAGGCGGGGGGGAAGAGACCCAGTACTTC. This codes for CASSQWPGGGEETQYF. The chain has TRBV4-2 and TRBJ2-5; 9 positions match TRBD2. Per germline, CDR1 LGHNA and CDR2 YNFKEQ. Unmatched junction bases numbered 7, after V lost 2 bases and J lost 3 bases. CDR3 size: 16 residues.

This sequence joins TRBV4-1 and TRBJ2-7, with 13 bases lining up with TRBD2. This CDR3 has 15 residues. Per the germline V gene, CDR1 is MGHRA and CDR2 is YSYEKL. V was pared by 3 bases and J by 6 bases, with 5 bases of the junction left unmatched. The CDR3 DNA reads TGCGCCAGCAGCCATGGACTAGCGGGAGCAACCGAGCAGTACTTC. Translating gives CASSHGLAGATEQYF.

The genes are TRBV28 and TRBJ2-3, with 9 bases aligning to TRBD1. The length of the CDR3 is 14 residues. V lost 7 bases and J lost 3; bases outside the gene matches: 5. From germline, CDR1 is MDHEN and CDR2 SYDVKM. The CDR3, as DNA: TGTGCCAGCACGGGACAGGGAATTACAGATACGCAGTATTTT. It specifies CASTGQGITDTQYF.

This clone has a single count. This chain links TRBV28 with TRBJ1-1, with D possibly matching TRBD1 (5 bases). The V and J ends lost 4 bases and 3 bases respectively, with 6 bases between them. Germline values: CDR1 MDHEN, CDR2 SYDVKM. This CDR3 region has 12 residues. The CDR3 bases are TGTGCCAGCAGTTGGGGGTACACTGAAGCTTTCTTT. Translating gives CASSWGYTEAFF.

V usage is TRBV27 and J usage is TRBJ1-1, with D maybe TRBD1 (5 bases). CDR3 length: 13 amino acids. Germline-derived CDR1 and CDR2 are MNHEY and SMNVEV (reference sequence). Trimming took 6 bases from V and 4 from J, leaving 12 bases between them. The CDR3 loop reads CASSPPGGTEAFF. CDR3 coding DNA: TGTGCCAGCAGCCCCCCGGGGGGCACTGAAGCTTTCTTT.

The gene calls are TRBV6-4 and TRBJ2-7; D call uncertain. The CDR3 contains 13 residues. V was clipped by 4 bases and J by 5 bases, with 12 bases between them. Germline CDR1 MRHNA, CDR2 SNTAGT. This CDR3 is CASSGFLVHEQYF. CDR3 nucleotide sequence: TGTGCCAGCAGTGGGTTTCTAGTCCACGAGCAGTACTTC.

The genes are TRBV7-2 and TRBJ1-1; D not certain. The CDR3 is 15 residues long. The V end lost 1 base, the J end lost 0 bases, and 9 bases lay between the germline ends. CDR1 and CDR2 from the germline V gene are SGHTA and FQGNSA. The CDR3 nucleotides read TGTGCCAGCAGCTTAGGTATAGGGATGAACACTGAAGCTTTCTTT. Translated: CASSLGIGMNTEAFF.

The gene calls are TRBV2 and TRBJ1-2, with a tentative D call TRBD1 (5 bases). Trimming took 4 bases from V and 6 from J, leaving 21 bases between them. There are 16 residues in the CDR3. Germline assignment: CDR1 SNHLY and CDR2 FYNNEI. CDR3 in amino acids: CASSGSAGSVFHGYTF. The CDR3 DNA follows: TGTGCCAGCAGTGGATCGGCAGGGTCCGTTTTCCATGGCTACACCTTC.

The CDR3 loop is CASSLEADGYTF. CDR3 bases: TGTGCCAGCAGCTTGGAGGCTGATGGCTACACCTTC. The chain is built from TRBV5-4 and TRBJ1-2; D unresolved. This CDR3 spans 12 amino acids. V lost 0 bases and J 6 bases, leaving 6 bases between the germline ends. Looked up from germline, CDR1 is SGHNT and CDR2 is YYREEE (reference sequence).

This rearrangement joins TRBV14 to TRBJ1-2; no reliable D call. Germline V lookup: CDR1 SGHDN, CDR2 FVKESK. CDR3 length equals 15 residues. Between the trimmed V and J ends, which lost 4 bases and 0 bases, there was a span of 12 bases. The CDR3 loop reads CASSLLDGSNYGYTF. CDR3 DNA: TGTGCCAGCAGCCTCCTGGACGGCTCTAACTATGGCTACACCTTC.

This chain links TRBV9 with TRBJ1-3; possibly TRBD1 for D (6 bases). V was trimmed by 5 bases and J by 2 bases, leaving 14 bases between them. Germline CDR1 is SGDLS and CDR2 is YYNGEE. The CDR3 sequence is 15 residues long. The CDR3 loop is CASRQGPGAGNTIYF. For the CDR3, the DNA is TGTGCCAGCAGACAGGGCCCCGGGGCTGGAAACACCATATATTTT.